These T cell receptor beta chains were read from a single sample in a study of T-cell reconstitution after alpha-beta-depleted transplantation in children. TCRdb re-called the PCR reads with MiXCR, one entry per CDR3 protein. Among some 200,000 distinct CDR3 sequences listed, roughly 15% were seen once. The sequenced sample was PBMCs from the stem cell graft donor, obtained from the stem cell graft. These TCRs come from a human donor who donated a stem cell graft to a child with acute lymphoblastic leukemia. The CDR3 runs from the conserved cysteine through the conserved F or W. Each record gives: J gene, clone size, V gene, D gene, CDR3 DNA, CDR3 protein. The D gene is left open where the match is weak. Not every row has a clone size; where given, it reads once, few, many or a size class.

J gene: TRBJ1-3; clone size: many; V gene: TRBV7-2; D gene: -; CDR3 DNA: TGTGCCAGCAGCCCTCAAACTGGAAACACCATATATTTT; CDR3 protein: CASSPQTGNTIYF
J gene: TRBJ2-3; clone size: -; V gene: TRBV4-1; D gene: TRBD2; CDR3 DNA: TGCGCCAGCAGCCAAGATGATACTAGCGGGAGTCATACGCAGTATTTT; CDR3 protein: CASSQDDTSGSHTQYF
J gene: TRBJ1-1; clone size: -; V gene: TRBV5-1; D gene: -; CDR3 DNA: TGCGCCAGCAAAACCCGGGGCGACAACACTGAAGCTTTCTTT; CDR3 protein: CASKTRGDNTEAFF
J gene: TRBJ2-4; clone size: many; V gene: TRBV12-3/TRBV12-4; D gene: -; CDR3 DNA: TGTGCCAGCAGTTTGGGGTTTTATCAGTACTTC; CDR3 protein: CASSLGFYQYF
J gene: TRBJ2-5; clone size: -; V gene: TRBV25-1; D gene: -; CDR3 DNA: TGTGCCAGCAGCGGTGAGACCCAGTACTTC; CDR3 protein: CASSGETQYF
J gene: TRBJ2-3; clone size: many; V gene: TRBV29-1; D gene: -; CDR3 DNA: TGCAGCGTGTGGGCTCGGGACACCCTCGGAGATACGCAGTATTTT; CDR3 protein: CSVWARDTLGDTQYF
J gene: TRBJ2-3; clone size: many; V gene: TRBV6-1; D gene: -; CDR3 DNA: TGTGCCAGCACGGAGCGATACACAGATACGCAGTATTTT; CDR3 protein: CASTERYTDTQYF
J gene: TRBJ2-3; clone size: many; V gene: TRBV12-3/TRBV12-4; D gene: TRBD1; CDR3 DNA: TGTGCCAGCACCCAGGGCAGGGGGCACACAGATACGCAGTATTTT; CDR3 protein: CASTQGRGHTDTQYF
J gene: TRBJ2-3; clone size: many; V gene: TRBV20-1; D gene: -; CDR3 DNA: TGCAGTGCTAGAGATCCTCCGGCTGAGCAGTATTTT; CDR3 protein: CSARDPPAEQYF
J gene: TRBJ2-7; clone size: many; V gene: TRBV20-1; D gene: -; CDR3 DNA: TGCAGTGCTAGTGGGGACTCCCTGCAGTACTTC; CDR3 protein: CSASGDSLQYF
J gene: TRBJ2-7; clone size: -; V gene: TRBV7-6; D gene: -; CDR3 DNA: TGTGCCAGCAGCTTAGACCCGGGAGCGCGCTCCTACGAGCAGTACTTC; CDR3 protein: CASSLDPGARSYEQYF
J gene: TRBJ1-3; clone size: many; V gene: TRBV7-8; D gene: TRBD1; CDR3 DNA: TGTGCCAGCAGCCTCGGAGACAGGGCTGGAAACACCATATATTTT; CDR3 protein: CASSLGDRAGNTIYF
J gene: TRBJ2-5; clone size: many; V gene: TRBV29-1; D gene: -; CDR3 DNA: TGCAGCGTTGAGCGGCACCAAGAGACCCAGTACTTC; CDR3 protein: CSVERHQETQYF
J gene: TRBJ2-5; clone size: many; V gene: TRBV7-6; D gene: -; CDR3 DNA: TGTGCCAGCAGCCGAAGGGCCTCCCAAGAGACCCAGTACTTC; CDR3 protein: CASSRRASQETQYF
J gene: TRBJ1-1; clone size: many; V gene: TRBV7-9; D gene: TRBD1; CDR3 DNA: TGTGCCAGCAGACCTGGGACAGTGACTGAAGCTTTCTTT; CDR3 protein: CASRPGTVTEAFF
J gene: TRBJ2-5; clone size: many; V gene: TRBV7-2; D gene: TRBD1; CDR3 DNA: TGTGCCAGCCTACGTAGGACAGGCGGAGAGACCCAGTACTTC; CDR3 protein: CASLRRTGGETQYF
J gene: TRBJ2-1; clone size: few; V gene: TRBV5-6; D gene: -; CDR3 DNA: TGTGCCAGCAGCTTGAATCCGGGAAGGACGAACAATGAGCAGTTCTTC; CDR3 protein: CASSLNPGRTNNEQFF
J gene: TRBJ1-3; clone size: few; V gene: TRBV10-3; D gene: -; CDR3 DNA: TGTGCCATCAGTGAGTCTTTGACCAGGGAGGAGAGCATATATTTT; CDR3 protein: CAISESLTREESIYF
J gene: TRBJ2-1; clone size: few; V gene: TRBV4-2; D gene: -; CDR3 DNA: TGTGCCAGCAGCCAAGCCCTGGGCCAGAACAATGAGCAGTTCTTC; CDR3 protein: CASSQALGQNNEQFF
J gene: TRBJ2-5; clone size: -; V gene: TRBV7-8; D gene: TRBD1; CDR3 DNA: TGTGCCAGCAGCCCCTCGGGACAGACCCTGACCCAGTACTTC; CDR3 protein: CASSPSGQTLTQYF
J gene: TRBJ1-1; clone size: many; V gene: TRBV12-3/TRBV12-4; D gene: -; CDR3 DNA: TGTGCCAGCAGTTTCGAAGCGAACACTGAAGCTTTCTTT; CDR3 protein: CASSFEANTEAFF
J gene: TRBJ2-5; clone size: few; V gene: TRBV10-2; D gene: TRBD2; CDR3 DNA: TGCGCCAGCAGTGAGGAGCGGGAGCTTTGGGAGACCCAGTACTTC; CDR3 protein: CASSEERELWETQYF
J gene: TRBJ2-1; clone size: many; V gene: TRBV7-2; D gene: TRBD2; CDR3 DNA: TGTGCCAGCAGCTTAGCGCTTGGGACTAGCGGGATCGCTAAGTTCTTC; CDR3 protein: CASSLALGTSGIAKFF
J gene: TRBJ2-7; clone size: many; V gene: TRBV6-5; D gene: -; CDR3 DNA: TGTGCCAGCAGTTCCAACTACGAGCAGTACTTC; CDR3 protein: CASSSNYEQYF
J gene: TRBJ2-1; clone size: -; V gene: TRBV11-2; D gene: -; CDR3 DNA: TGTGCCAGCAGCTCAATAGGTGACAGGAATGAGCAGTTCTTC; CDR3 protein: CASSSIGDRNEQFF
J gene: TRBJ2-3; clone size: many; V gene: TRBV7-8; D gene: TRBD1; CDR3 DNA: TGTGCCAGCAGCTATAGCGCCGGGACAGGGAGCACAGATACGCAGTATTTT; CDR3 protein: CASSYSAGTGSTDTQYF
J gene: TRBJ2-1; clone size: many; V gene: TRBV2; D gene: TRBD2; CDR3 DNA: TGTGCCAGCAGCCGAGGGGCGGGAGGGCCGTCGACCTACAATGAGCAGTTCTTC; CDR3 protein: CASSRGAGGPSTYNEQFF
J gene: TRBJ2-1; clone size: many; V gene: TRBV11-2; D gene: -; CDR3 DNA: TGTGCCAGCAGCTTACGTCCCAGCTCCTACAATGAGCAGTTCTTC; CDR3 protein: CASSLRPSSYNEQFF
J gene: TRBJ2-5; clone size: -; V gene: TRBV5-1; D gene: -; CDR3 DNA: TGCGCCAGCAGCGAGAGGGCTAGAGGGGAGACCCAGTACTTC; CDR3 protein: CASSERARGETQYF
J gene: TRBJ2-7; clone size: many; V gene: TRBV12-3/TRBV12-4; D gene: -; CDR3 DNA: TGTGCCAGCAGGGAACAGGATGGACTCACCTACGAGCAGTACTTC; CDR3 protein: CASREQDGLTYEQYF
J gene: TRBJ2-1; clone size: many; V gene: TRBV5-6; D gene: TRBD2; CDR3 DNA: TGTGCCAGCAGCCGACCGGGACTAGCGGTCAATGAGCAGTTCTTC; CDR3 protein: CASSRPGLAVNEQFF
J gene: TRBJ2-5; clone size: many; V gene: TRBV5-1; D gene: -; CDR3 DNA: TGCGCCAGCAGCTTGAGTGCGTGGGCGAAGGAGACCCAGTACTTC; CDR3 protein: CASSLSAWAKETQYF
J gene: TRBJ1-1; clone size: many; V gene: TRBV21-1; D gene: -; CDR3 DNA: TGTGCCAGCAGCTCCCGGACCCAAAACACTGAAGCTTTCTTT; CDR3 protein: CASSSRTQNTEAFF
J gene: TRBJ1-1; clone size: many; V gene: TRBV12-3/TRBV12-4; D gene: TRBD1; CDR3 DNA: TGTGCCAGCAGCCCCCACAGGGGGCAGAATACTTTCTTT; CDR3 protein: CASSPHRGQNTFF
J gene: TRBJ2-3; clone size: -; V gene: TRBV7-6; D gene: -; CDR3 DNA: TGTGCCAGCAGCTTCCGTCGCACAGATACGCAGTATTTT; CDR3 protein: CASSFRRTDTQYF
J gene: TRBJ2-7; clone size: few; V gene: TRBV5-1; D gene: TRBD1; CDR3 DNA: TGCGCCAGCAGCACACGGGACAGATCCTACGAGCAGTACTTC; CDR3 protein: CASSTRDRSYEQYF
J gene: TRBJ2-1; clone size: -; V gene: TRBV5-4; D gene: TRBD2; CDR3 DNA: TGTGCCAGCAGCTTGGAATCTAGCGGGCTTTGGGGGAATGAGCAGTTCTTC; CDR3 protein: CASSLESSGLWGNEQFF
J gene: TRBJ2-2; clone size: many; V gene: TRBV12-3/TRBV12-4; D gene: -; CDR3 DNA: TGTGCCAGCAGTTTAAAGTCCGGACCCTCTTTCACCGGGGAGCTGTTTTTT; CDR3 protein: CASSLKSGPSFTGELFF
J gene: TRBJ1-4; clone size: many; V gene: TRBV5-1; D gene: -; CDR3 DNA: TGCGCCAGCAGCTTGGGAGGAGCAACTAATGAAAAACTGTTTTTT; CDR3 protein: CASSLGGATNEKLFF
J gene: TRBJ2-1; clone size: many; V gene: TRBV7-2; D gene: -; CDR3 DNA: TGTGCCAGCAGCTTACAGGGGACTCTAAGCAATGAGCAGTTCTTC; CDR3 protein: CASSLQGTLSNEQFF
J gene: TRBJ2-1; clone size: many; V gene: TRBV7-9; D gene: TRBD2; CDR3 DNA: TGTGCCAGCAGCCCAGGGACTAGTTTTCGAAACAATGAGCAGTTCTTC; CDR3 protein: CASSPGTSFRNNEQFF
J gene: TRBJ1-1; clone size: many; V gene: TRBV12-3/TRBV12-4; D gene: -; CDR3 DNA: TGTGCCAGCAGTCCCCGACAGAGCGGGGACACTGAAGCTTTCTTT; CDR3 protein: CASSPRQSGDTEAFF
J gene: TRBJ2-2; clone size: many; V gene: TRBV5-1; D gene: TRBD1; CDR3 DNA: TGCGCCAGCAGCTTGACGCCACAGGGGGCCCTGAACACCGGGGAGCTGTTTTTT; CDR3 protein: CASSLTPQGALNTGELFF
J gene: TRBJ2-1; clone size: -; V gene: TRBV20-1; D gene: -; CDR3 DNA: TGCAGTGCTAGAGATCGGGGCGACAATGAGCAGTTCTTC; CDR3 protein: CSARDRGDNEQFF
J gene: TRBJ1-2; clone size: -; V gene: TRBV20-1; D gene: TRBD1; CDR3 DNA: TGCAGTGCTAGAGACGGACAGGGAGGTCTTACTAACTATGGCTACACCTTC; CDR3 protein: CSARDGQGGLTNYGYTF
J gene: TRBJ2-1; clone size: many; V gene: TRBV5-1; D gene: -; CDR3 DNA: TGCGCCAGCAGCTTGGCCCTTAGCCCCACAGGCCACAATGAGCAGTTCTTC; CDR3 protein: CASSLALSPTGHNEQFF
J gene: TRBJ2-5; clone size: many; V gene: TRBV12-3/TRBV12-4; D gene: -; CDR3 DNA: TGTGCCAGCAGGACCACAAGTGGCGGCAACCAAGAGACCCAGTACTTC; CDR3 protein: CASRTTSGGNQETQYF
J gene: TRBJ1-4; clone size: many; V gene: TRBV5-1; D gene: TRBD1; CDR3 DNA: TGCGCCAGCAGCTTGGGACAGGGGAATCTACGCCGCAAACTGTTTTTT; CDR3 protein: CASSLGQGNLRRKLFF